This T cell receptor (beta chain) was sequenced in a study of tumor and adjacent non-tumor tissue in lung cancer (dated by TCRdb to the late 2010s). Context from the whole study: Of the cohort, roughly 12 patients had adenocarcinoma, 2 had squamous cell carcinoma and 1 had small cell lung cancer. The approximately 15 enrolled patients, of whom 10 were men and 5 were women, were aged roughly 31 to 80 years and were diagnosed with TNM stage I to III disease. Sequencing generated a total of 125,075,908 productive TCRbeta reads, averaging about 4.17 million reads per sample. The study compared bulk TCRbeta repertoires between lung tumor tissue and matched distant non-tumor lung tissue from fewer than 19 lung cancer patients. Some 31 paired specimens, one tumor and one normal lung sample per patient, were profiled by TCRbeta CDR3 sequencing.

CDR1 and CDR2, looked up from the germline V gene, are SQVTM and ANQGSEA. Inclusive of the bounding cysteine and phenylalanine, the CDR3 is 13 residues long. Just the 39-base CDR3 DNA is kept, in frame starting at base 1. RNA was extracted from bulk unsorted tissue and checked for quality with a NanoDrop ND-1000 and an Agilent 2100. The normal lung samples consisted of distant non-tumor tissue collected more than 3 cm from the tumor edge. All donors had newly diagnosed lung cancer, had not received prior chemotherapy, and were admitted for thoracic surgery in China between August and November 2014. Anyone who had undergone radiotherapy or chemotherapy before, or who had another cancer at the same time, was left out of the study. Surgical tissue pieces of about 1-2.2 cm3 were preserved in RNAlater solution and were kept at -80 degrees C until use. On the study overall, not on this receptor specifically: Significantly higher TCR diversity (inverse Simpson) was observed in tumor tissue than in normal lung tissue (around 460 vs 160, P = 0.0075, Mann-Whitney U test). Neither the sequencing platform nor unique molecular identifiers are mentioned in the methods. The top 100 clones accounted for a significantly larger cumulative portion of the repertoire in normal lung than in tumor tissue. The cohort had only 15 patients, and the authors noted that larger samples and more detailed clinical data are needed. TCR diversity was significantly higher in younger patients, and greater tumor TCR diversity was associated with shorter overall survival and shorter disease-free survival. Peripheral blood was not sequenced, so blood TCRbeta repertoires were not examined in the lung cancer patients of the study.

The protocol used for the library was multiplex PCR. Sequencing was performed on an Illumina HiSeq 2500. Following protocols modified from ARM-PCR, the researchers constructed TCRbeta libraries through three rounds of nested PCR with primers (Table S4). Before sequencing, PCR products of 200-500 bp were cut from the gel and purified using the QIAquick gel extraction kit. Regarding the original processing steps: Trimmomatic was used to clean the reads, FLASH was used to merge the reads into complete CDR3 sequences, and MiTCR was used to assign the reads to V(D)J germline segments. Clonal diversity was calculated as the inverse Simpson's index using VDJtools. In-frame sequences lacking a premature stop codon were counted as productive reads. TCRdb handled the public reads itself, with Q25 trimming in fastp and clone calling in MiXCR, and kept productive beta chains. Every CDR3 protein is listed once, alongside the most common genes and DNA of its rows. The V and J calls and clone size come from TCRdb's table, not from the authors' own analysis. The sample table contains more than 85,000 distinct CDR3 sequences; only one count was recorded for 62% of them. The ten top clones hold 15% to 20% of the sample.

Notes on this clonotype: Its antigen has not been determined. One end of the junction is discordant with germline, which a read error may explain.

The sample was distant non-tumor lung tissue. This clonotype originated in a man in his sixties with non-small cell lung cancer. The sequence links TRBV29-1 to TRBJ2-7; 6 matching bases give a weak D call of TRBD2. The CDR3 protein is CSARDWNSYDQYF. The nucleotides read TGCAGCGCCCGGGACTGGAACTCCTACGATCAGTACTTC.